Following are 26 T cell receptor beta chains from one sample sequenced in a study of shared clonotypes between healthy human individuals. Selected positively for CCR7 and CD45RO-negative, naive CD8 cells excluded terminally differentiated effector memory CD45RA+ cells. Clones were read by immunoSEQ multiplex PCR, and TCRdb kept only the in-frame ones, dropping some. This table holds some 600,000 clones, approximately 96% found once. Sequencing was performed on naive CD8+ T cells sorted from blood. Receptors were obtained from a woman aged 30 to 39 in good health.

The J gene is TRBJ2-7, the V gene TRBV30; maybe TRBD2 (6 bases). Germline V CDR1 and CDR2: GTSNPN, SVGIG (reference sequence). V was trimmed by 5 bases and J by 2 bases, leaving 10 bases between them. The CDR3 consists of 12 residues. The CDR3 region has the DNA TGTGCCTGGGGGAGGTCCACCTACGAGCAGTACTTC. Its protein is CAWGRSTYEQYF.

CDR3 coding DNA: TGCGCCAGCAGCCAAGATGACGGCCCTACGAGCGAGCAGTACTTC. As protein: CASSQDDGPTSEQYF. This chain connects TRBV4-1 to TRBJ2-7; D not resolved. Between the trimmed V and J ends, which lost 0 bases and 6 bases, there was a span of 15 bases. The CDR3 runs to 15 residues. Germline V CDR1 and CDR2: MGHRA, YSYEKL.

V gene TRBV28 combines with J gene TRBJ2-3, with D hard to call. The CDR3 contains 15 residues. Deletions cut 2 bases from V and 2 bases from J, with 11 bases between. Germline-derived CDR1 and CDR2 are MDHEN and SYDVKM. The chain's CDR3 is CASSLGGPPTDTQYF. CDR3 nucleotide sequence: TGTGCCAGCAGTTTAGGTGGGCCCCCCACAGATACGCAGTATTTT.

The DNA of the CDR3 is TGTGCCAGCAGTGTGCAGACGGCCTACGAGCAGTACTTC. Its protein product is CASSVQTAYEQYF. The rearrangement links TRBV6-1 to TRBJ2-7, with D hard to call. V lost 4 bases, J lost 2 bases, and 9 bases lay in between. The CDR3 totals 13 residues. Germline CDR1 MNHNS, CDR2 SASEGT.

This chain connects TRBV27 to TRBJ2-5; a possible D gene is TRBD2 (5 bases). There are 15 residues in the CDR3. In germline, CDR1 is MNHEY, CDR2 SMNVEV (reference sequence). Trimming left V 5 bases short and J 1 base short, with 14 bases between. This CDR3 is CASSAVGEGQETQYF. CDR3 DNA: TGTGCCAGCAGTGCCGTGGGTGAGGGCCAAGAGACCCAGTACTTC.

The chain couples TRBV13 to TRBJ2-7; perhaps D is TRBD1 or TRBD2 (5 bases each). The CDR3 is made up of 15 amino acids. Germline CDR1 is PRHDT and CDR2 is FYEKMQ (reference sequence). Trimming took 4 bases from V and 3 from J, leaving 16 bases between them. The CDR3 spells CASSYTGTQRYEQYF. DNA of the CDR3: TGTGCCAGCAGCTATACCGGGACCCAGCGCTACGAGCAGTACTTC.

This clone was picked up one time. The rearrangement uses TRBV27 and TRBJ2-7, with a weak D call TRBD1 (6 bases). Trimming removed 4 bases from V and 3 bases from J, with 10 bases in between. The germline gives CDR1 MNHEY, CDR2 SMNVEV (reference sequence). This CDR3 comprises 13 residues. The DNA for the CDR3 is TGTGCCAGCAGTTGGGAACAGGGCTACGAGCAGTACTTC. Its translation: CASSWEQGYEQYF.

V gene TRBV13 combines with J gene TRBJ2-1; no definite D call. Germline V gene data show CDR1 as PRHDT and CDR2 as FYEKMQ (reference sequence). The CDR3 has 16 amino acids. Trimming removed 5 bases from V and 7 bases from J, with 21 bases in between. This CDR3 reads CASSQRAKAKGNEQFF. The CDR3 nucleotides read TGTGCCAGCAGCCAAAGGGCCAAAGCAAAAGGGAATGAGCAGTTCTTC.

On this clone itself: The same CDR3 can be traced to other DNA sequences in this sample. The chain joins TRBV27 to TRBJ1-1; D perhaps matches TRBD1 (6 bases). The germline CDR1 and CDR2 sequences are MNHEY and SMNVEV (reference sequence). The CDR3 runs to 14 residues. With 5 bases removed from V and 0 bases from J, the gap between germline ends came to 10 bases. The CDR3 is CASSPRTVNTEAFF. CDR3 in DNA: TGTGCCAGCAGTCCCAGGACAGTGAACACTGAAGCTTTCTTT.

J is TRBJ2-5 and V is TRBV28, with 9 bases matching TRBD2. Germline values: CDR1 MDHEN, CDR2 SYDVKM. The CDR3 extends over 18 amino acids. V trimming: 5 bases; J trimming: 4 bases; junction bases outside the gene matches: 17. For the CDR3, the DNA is TGTGCCAGCAGTCCTACCAGTAGCGGGAGCATTCTTGGAGAGACCCAGTACTTC. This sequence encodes CASSPTSSGSILGETQYF.

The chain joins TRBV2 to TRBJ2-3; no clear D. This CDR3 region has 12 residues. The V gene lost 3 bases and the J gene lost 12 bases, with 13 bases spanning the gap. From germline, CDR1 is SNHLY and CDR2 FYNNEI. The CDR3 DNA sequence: TGTGCCAGCAGTGATGACTCCAAGGCCCAGTATTTT. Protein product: CASSDDSKAQYF. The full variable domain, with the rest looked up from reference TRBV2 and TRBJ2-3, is EPEVTQTPSHQVTQMGQEVILRCVPISNHLYFYWYRQILGQKVEFLVSFYNNEISEKSEIFDDQFSVERPDGSNFTLKIRSTKLEDSAMYFCASSDDSKAQYFGPGTRLTVL.

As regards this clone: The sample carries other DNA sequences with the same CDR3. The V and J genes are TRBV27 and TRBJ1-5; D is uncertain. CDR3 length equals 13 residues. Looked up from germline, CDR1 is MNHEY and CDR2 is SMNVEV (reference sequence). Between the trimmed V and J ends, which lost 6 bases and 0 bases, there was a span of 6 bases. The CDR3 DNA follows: TGTGCCAGCAGAGGGAATAGCAATCAGCCCCAGCATTTT. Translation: CASRGNSNQPQHF.

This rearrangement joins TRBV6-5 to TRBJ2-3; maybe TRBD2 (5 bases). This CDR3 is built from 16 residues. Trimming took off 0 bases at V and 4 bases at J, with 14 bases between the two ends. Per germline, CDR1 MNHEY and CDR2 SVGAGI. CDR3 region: CASSYSKDTSSDTQYF. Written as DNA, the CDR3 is TGTGCCAGCAGTTACTCGAAGGATACTAGTTCAGATACGCAGTATTTT.

The CDR3, as DNA: TGTGCCAGCAGCTTTGGCGATCCCCAGTACTTC. Amino acid sequence: CASSFGDPQYF. The chain employs TRBV28 and TRBJ2-5; D gene ambiguous. The CDR3 runs to 11 residues. Germline V gives CDR1 MDHEN, CDR2 SYDVKM. With 6 bases removed from V and 9 bases from J, the gap between germline ends came to 11 bases.

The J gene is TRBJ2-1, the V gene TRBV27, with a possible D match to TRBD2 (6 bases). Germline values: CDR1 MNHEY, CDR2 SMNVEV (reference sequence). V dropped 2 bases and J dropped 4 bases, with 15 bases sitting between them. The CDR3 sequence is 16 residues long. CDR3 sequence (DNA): TGTGCCAGCAGTTTAGTCAGGCCTAGCGCGTACAATGAGCAGTTCTTC. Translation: CASSLVRPSAYNEQFF.

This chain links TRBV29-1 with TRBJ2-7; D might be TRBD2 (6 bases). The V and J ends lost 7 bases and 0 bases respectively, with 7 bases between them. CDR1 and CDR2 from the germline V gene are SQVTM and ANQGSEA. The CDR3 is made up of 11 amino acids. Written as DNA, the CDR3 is TGCAGCGGCGGGAACTCCTACGAGCAGTACTTC. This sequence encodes CSGGNSYEQYF.

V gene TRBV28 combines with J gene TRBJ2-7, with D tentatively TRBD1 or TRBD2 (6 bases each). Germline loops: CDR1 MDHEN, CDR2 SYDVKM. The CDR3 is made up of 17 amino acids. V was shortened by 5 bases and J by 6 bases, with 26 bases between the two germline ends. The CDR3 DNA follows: TGTGCCAGCAGTATCCCCAGGGGAGCTACTAGCTTGGGCGAGCAGTACTTC. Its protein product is CASSIPRGATSLGEQYF.

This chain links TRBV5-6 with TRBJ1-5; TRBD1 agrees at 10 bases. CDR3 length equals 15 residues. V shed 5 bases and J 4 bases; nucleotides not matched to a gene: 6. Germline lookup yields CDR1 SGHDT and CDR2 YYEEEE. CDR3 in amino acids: CASSRGQGGNQPQHF. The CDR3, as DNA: TGTGCCAGCAGTCGAGGACAGGGGGGGAATCAGCCCCAGCATTTT.

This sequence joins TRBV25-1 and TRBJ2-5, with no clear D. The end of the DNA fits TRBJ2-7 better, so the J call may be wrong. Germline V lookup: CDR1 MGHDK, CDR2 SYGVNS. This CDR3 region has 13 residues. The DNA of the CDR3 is TGTGCCAGCAGTGAGGGGTCCCCCTACGAGCAGTACTTC. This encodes CASSEGSPYEQYF.

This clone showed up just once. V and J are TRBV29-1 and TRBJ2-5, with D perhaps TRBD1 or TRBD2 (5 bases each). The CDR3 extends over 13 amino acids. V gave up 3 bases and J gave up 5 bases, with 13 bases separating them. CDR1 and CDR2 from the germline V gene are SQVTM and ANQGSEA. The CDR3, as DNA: TGCAGCGTTGATCAGGGCCGAGGGGAGACCCAGTACTTC. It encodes CSVDQGRGETQYF.

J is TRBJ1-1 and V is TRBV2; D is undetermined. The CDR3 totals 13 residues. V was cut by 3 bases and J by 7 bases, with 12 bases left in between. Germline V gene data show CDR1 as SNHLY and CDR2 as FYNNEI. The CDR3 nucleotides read TGTGCCAGCAGTGAGTCGGGAGAACTTGAAGCTTTCTTT. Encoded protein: CASSESGELEAFF.

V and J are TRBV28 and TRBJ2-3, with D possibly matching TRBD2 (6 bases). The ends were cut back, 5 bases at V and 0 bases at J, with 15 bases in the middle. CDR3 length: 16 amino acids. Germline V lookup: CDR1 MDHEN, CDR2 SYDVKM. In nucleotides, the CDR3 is TGTGCCAGCAGTCTGATCTTAGCGGAAAGCACAGATACGCAGTATTTT. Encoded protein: CASSLILAESTDTQYF.

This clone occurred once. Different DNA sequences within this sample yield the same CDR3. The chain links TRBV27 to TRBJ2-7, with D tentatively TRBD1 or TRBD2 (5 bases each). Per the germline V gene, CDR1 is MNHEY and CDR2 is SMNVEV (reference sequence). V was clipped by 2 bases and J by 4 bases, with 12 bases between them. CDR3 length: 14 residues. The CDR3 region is CASSLRDPRYEQYF. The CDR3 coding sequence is TGTGCCAGCAGTTTAAGGGACCCTCGGTACGAGCAGTACTTC.

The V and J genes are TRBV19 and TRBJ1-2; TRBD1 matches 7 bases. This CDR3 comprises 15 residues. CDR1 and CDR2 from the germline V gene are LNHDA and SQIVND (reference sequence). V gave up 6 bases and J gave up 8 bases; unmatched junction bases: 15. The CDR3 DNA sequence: TGTGCCAGTAGAAAGGGAAGGGACAGCATCCCGGGCTACACCTTC. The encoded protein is CASRKGRDSIPGYTF.

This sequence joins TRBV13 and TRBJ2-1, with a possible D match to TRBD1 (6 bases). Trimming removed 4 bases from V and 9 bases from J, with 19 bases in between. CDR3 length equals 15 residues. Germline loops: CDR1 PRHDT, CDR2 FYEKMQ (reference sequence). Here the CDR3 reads CASSSIGGLTSEQFF. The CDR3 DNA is TGTGCCAGCAGCTCCATAGGGGGTCTGACAAGTGAGCAGTTCTTC.

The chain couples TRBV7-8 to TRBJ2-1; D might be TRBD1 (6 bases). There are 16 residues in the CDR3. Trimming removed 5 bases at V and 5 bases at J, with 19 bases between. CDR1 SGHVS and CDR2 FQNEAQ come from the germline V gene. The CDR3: CASSHRTGSGHNEQFF. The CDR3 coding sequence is TGTGCCAGCAGCCACCGTACAGGGAGCGGCCACAATGAGCAGTTCTTC. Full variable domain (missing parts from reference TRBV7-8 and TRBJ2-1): GAGVSQSPRYKVAKRGQDVALRCDPISGHVSLFWYQQALGQGPEFLTYFQNEAQLDKSGLPSDRFFAERPEGSVSTLKIQRTQQEDSAVYLCASSHRTGSGHNEQFFGPGTRLTVL.